This T cell receptor (beta chain) was sequenced for a study of graft-versus-host responses after intestinal transplantation. This CDR3 is built from 15 residues. Trimming removed 7 bases at V and 0 bases at J, with 16 bases between. From germline, CDR1 is MDHEN and CDR2 SYDVKM. Libraries were prepared by immunoSEQ multiplex PCR; TCRdb keeps only in-frame clonotypes and omits some of them. The sample includes approximately 37,000 clones, more than 80% of them seen just once. The origin of this receptor is a human patient who received an intestinal transplant, so some T cells may come from the graft donor. The chain couples TRBV28 to TRBJ2-7; a weak D match, TRBD1 (6 bases). The sample here was PBMCs, taken 700 to 750 days after intestinal transplantation. CDR3 sequence: CASTLQGVYSYEQYF. Here the CDR3 DNA reads TGTGCCAGCACCTTACAGGGTGTCTACTCCTACGAGCAGTACTTC.